Below, 28 T cell receptor beta chains from the same sample are listed, as sequenced in a study of blood T cell repertoires in COVID-19. Repertoires were generated with immunoSEQ multiplex PCR, while TCRdb's copy carries only in-frame clones and drops some. Here the sample spans about 120,000 clones, more than 80% being singletons. Input material: peripheral blood. These receptors originate from a woman aged 40-49 years with acute or convalescent COVID-19.

The rearrangement joins TRBV7-2 to TRBJ1-1; D might be TRBD1 (5 bases). Trimming shortened V by 8 bases and J by 0 bases, and 10 bases separated the two germline ends. In germline, CDR1 is SGHTA, CDR2 FQGNSA. The CDR3 covers 13 residues. CDR3 region: CASRQTLNTEAFF. CDR3 nucleotides: TGTGCCAGCCGACAGACCTTGAACACTGAAGCTTTCTTT.

This chain uses TRBV29-1 with TRBJ2-3; D might be TRBD2 (7 bases). The CDR3 extends over 13 amino acids. Between the trimmed V and J ends, which lost 7 bases and 4 bases, there was a span of 15 bases. The germline CDR1 and CDR2 sequences are SQVTM and ANQGSEA. The CDR3 DNA is TGCAGCGGGGGGGGACACATGCCAGATACGCAGTATTTT. This encodes CSGGGHMPDTQYF.

The chain's CDR3 is CASSVSGGFTYNEQFF. The CDR3 DNA reads TGTGCCAGCAGTGTTTCAGGGGGTTTCACTTACAATGAGCAGTTCTTC. The rearrangement uses TRBV7-6 and TRBJ2-1, with 7 bases aligning to TRBD1. In germline, CDR1 is SGHVS, CDR2 FNYEAQ. J lost 4 bases, V lost 6 bases, and 12 bases had no gene match. The CDR3 contains 16 residues.

The chain has TRBV5-6 and TRBJ1-1, with 9 bases that match TRBD1. The germline gives CDR1 SGHDT, CDR2 YYEEEE. The length of the CDR3 is 14 residues. V shed 7 bases and J 7 bases; nucleotides not matched to a gene: 11. The CDR3 DNA sequence: TGTGCCAGCGTTCGGAACAGGGGGCAGGGTGAAGCTTTCTTT. Amino acids: CASVRNRGQGEAFF.

The V call is TRBV27, the J call TRBJ2-3, with 8 positions matching TRBD1. The V segment lost 3 bases and the J segment 2 bases; nucleotides outside the gene matches: 4. Per germline, CDR1 MNHEY and CDR2 SMNVEV (reference sequence). This CDR3 spans 15 amino acids. The CDR3 DNA sequence: TGTGCCAGCAGTTTTGGACAGGGCCTCACAGATACGCAGTATTTT. Translated: CASSFGQGLTDTQYF.

The chain couples TRBV12-5 to TRBJ1-5, with unresolved D. The CDR3 is 13 amino acids. The V end was cut by 7 bases, the J end by 13 bases, with 20 bases between. Germline CDR1 and CDR2: LGHNT and FRNRAP. The CDR3 DNA is TGTGCTAGTGTGGATGGGTGGGCCGCCCCGCAGCATTTT. This encodes CASVDGWAAPQHF.

This chain connects TRBV5-1 to TRBJ1-6; weak D call: TRBD1 (5 bases). This CDR3 region has 15 residues. Trimming left V 4 bases short and J 7 bases short, with 15 bases between. The germline V gene has CDR1 SGHRS and CDR2 YFSETQ. CDR3 sequence (DNA): TGCGCCAGCAGCCGGGACTCCGGCATGAATTCACCCCTCCACTTT. It is translated as CASSRDSGMNSPLHF.

This rearrangement joins TRBV27 to TRBJ1-4; perhaps TRBD1 as D (6 bases). CDR1 MNHEY and CDR2 SMNVEV come from the germline V gene (reference sequence). This CDR3 spans 14 amino acids. Trimming took 2 bases from V and 8 from J, leaving 12 bases between them. The CDR3 sequence: CASSLRGAPEKLFF. The CDR3, as DNA: TGTGCCAGCAGTTTACGGGGGGCGCCCGAAAAACTGTTTTTT.

The V call is TRBV5-1, the J call TRBJ1-4, with TRBD1 identical over 10 bases. Germline loops: CDR1 SGHRS, CDR2 YFSETQ. V was pared by 1 base and J by 7 bases, with 7 bases of the junction left unmatched. The CDR3 is 16 amino acids. For the CDR3, the DNA is TGCGCCAGCAGCTTGAAGACAGGGGGCAGGGGTGAAAAACTGTTTTTT. Translation gives CASSLKTGGRGEKLFF.

The chain recombines TRBV18 with TRBJ2-7, with a weak D call TRBD1 (8 bases). V was pared by 4 bases and J by 3 bases, with 16 bases between. CDR1 and CDR2 from the germline V gene are KGHSH and LQKENI. This CDR3 is 15 amino acids long. CDR3 region: CASSLGQGGVYEQYF. The DNA of the CDR3 is TGTGCCAGCTCACTCGGACAGGGAGGGGTCTACGAGCAGTACTTC.

The chain has TRBV19 and TRBJ1-4; 8 nucleotides match TRBD1. The trim removed 10 bases at V and 7 bases at J, leaving 8 bases unmatched. This CDR3 region has 13 residues. The germline V gene has CDR1 LNHDA and CDR2 SQIVND (reference sequence). CDR3 region: CAIGTGSSEKLFF. The CDR3 DNA sequence: TGTGCCATCGGGACAGGCTCCAGTGAAAAACTGTTTTTT.

This chain connects TRBV27 to TRBJ1-2; 7 nucleotides line up with TRBD1. CDR1 is MNHEY and CDR2 is SMNVEV in the germline V gene (reference sequence). The CDR3 covers 16 residues. V was pared by 2 bases and J by 4 bases, with 10 bases of the junction left unmatched. CDR3 sequence reads: CASSLVGTGDFYGYTF. CDR3 nucleotide sequence: TGTGCCAGCAGTTTAGTTGGAACAGGGGATTTCTATGGCTACACCTTC.

The rearrangement links TRBV30 to TRBJ1-1; weak D call: TRBD1 (5 bases). The germline V and J ends were trimmed by 1 base and 7 bases, with 10 bases remaining between them. This CDR3 region has 12 residues. Looked up from germline, CDR1 is GTSNPN and CDR2 is SVGIG (reference sequence). CDR3 sequence reads: CAWSGRALEAFF. CDR3 DNA sequence: TGTGCCTGGAGTGGCAGGGCGCTTGAAGCTTTCTTT.

The chain couples TRBV18 to TRBJ1-1, with D unresolved. This CDR3 has 15 amino acids. The V end was cut by 2 bases, the J end by 1 base, with 11 bases between. Germline values: CDR1 KGHSH, CDR2 LQKENI. The DNA of the CDR3 is TGTGCCAGCTCACCAGCGGTGCGTCGGAACACTGAAGCTTTCTTT. As protein: CASSPAVRRNTEAFF.

V is TRBV5-1 and J is TRBJ1-2; perhaps TRBD1 as D (5 bases). The V end was cut by 5 bases, the J end by 1 base, with 18 bases between. This CDR3 comprises 16 residues. CDR1 and CDR2 from the germline V gene are SGHRS and YFSETQ. The CDR3 loop is CASSLQTQTVNYGYTF. CDR3 in DNA: TGCGCCAGCAGTTTACAAACTCAGACAGTTAACTATGGCTACACCTTC.

The chain combines TRBV5-6 with TRBJ2-1; unclear D gene. This CDR3 region has 14 residues. Germline V gives CDR1 SGHDT, CDR2 YYEEEE. V lost 1 base and J lost 3, with 8 bases in between. In DNA, the CDR3 is TGTGCCAGCAGCTTGTATTTAAACTACAATGAGCAGTTCTTC. Encoded protein: CASSLYLNYNEQFF.

This chain uses TRBV19 with TRBJ1-2, with no clear D. From germline, CDR1 is LNHDA and CDR2 SQIVND (reference sequence). The CDR3 sequence is 12 residues long. V was trimmed by 7 bases and J by 6 bases, leaving 12 bases between them. The CDR3 loop is CASKKPGDGYTF. CDR3 nucleotide sequence: TGTGCCAGTAAAAAACCGGGAGATGGCTACACCTTC.

The chain combines TRBV6-6 with TRBJ1-1, with D unclear. This CDR3 is built from 14 residues. Looked up from germline, CDR1 is MNHNY and CDR2 is SVGAGI (reference sequence). Between the trimmed V and J ends, which lost 0 bases and 4 bases, there was a span of 9 bases. CDR3 residues: CASSYSSQFTEAFF. In DNA form, the CDR3 reads TGTGCCAGCAGTTACTCGTCACAGTTCACTGAAGCTTTCTTT.

J is TRBJ1-5 and V is TRBV6-5; 7 bases agree with TRBD1. The V and J ends lost 6 bases and 6 bases, in that order; junction bases with no gene match: 8. Per germline, CDR1 MNHEY and CDR2 SVGAGI. The CDR3 totals 14 residues. This CDR3 is CASSPAQGGQPQHF. In nucleotides, the CDR3 is TGTGCCAGCAGCCCCGCCCAGGGGGGTCAGCCCCAGCATTTT.

A single count supports this clone. The DNA is omitted, as the CDR3 cannot be located on it reliably, and the CDR3 follows TCRdb's listing. This chain links TRBV12-5 with TRBJ1-5. The germline CDR1 and CDR2 sequences are LGHNT and FRNRAP. The CDR3 is 13 residues long, counting both termini. The CDR3 is CASGLERDQPQHF.

The rearrangement uses TRBV11-2 and TRBJ1-4; D gene ambiguous. Trimming pared 4 bases from V and 10 bases from J, leaving 10 bases between. CDR3 length equals 12 residues. Germline lookup yields CDR1 SGHAT and CDR2 FQNNGV. This chain's CDR3 is CASSSNAGKLFF. CDR3 bases: TGTGCCAGCAGCTCCAATGCAGGAAAACTGTTTTTT. The variable domain in full, completed from reference TRBV11-2 and TRBJ1-4, reads EAGVAQSPRYKIIEKRQSVAFWCNPISGHATLYWYQQILGQGPKLLIQFQNNGVVDDSQLPKDRFSAERLKGVDSTLKIQPAKLEDSAVYLCASSSNAGKLFFGSGTQLSVL.

This chain links TRBV7-9 with TRBJ2-1; a possible D gene is TRBD1 (6 bases). V was shortened by 2 bases and J by 7 bases, with 18 bases between the two germline ends. Germline CDR1 and CDR2: SEHNR and FQNEAQ (reference sequence). This CDR3 is built from 16 residues. The CDR3 DNA sequence: TGTGCCAGCAGCTTAATGGGAAGCGTGGGGGCTAATGAGCAGTTCTTC. Its protein is CASSLMGSVGANEQFF.

The V call is TRBV5-1, the J call TRBJ2-2, with D maybe TRBD2 (5 bases). The CDR3 spans 14 residues. Germline V gives CDR1 SGHRS, CDR2 YFSETQ. V was clipped by 4 bases and J by 7 bases, with 14 bases between them. This chain's CDR3 is CASSPEGRGGELFF. In DNA form, the CDR3 reads TGCGCCAGCAGCCCCGAGGGCCGAGGCGGGGAGCTGTTTTTT.

In nucleotides, the CDR3 is TGCGCCAGCAGCTTGGTCAGCGGCGAGCAGTACTTC. It translates to CASSLVSGEQYF. The chain has TRBV5-1 and TRBJ2-7; a possible D gene is TRBD2 (5 bases). Per germline, CDR1 SGHRS and CDR2 YFSETQ. V was trimmed by 0 bases and J by 6 bases, leaving 7 bases between them. The CDR3 extends over 12 amino acids.

This sequence joins TRBV3-1 (or the pseudogene TRBV3-2) and TRBJ2-7, with D possibly matching TRBD2 (6 bases). The CDR3 is 14 amino acids. V was trimmed by 4 bases and J by 5 bases, leaving 15 bases between them. The germline V gene has CDR1 LGHDT and CDR2 YNNKEL (reference sequence). The CDR3 DNA reads TGTGCCAGCAGCCCGCGGAGGGAGCTCCACGAGCAGTACTTC. Its translation: CASSPRRELHEQYF.

The chain employs TRBV7-8 and TRBJ2-1; 8 nucleotides align to TRBD2. The ends lost 5 bases at V and 3 bases at J; junction bases unmatched: 12. This CDR3 comprises 17 residues. Per germline, CDR1 SGHVS and CDR2 FQNEAQ. The chain's CDR3 is CASSVAGGAGNYNEQFF. The CDR3 nucleotides read TGTGCCAGCAGCGTCGCGGGGGGAGCGGGGAACTACAATGAGCAGTTCTTC.

The rearrangement joins TRBV5-6 to TRBJ1-2, with D unresolved. The V end lost 4 bases, the J end lost 8 bases, and 9 bases lay between the germline ends. Looked up from germline, CDR1 is SGHDT and CDR2 is YYEEEE. The CDR3 extends over 11 amino acids. This CDR3 is CASSTGKGYTF. CDR3 in DNA: TGTGCCAGCAGCACGGGGAAGGGCTACACCTTC.

The chain has TRBV18 and TRBJ1-2, with a possible D match to TRBD1 (6 bases). Per germline, CDR1 KGHSH and CDR2 LQKENI. Trimming took off 6 bases at V and 3 bases at J, with 14 bases between the two ends. This CDR3 contains 14 residues. The CDR3 DNA is TGTGCCAGCTCGATCGGACAGTCATACTATGGCTACACCTTC. It yields the protein CASSIGQSYYGYTF. Based on the CDR3 plus reference TRBV18 and TRBJ1-2, the full variable domain is NAGVMQNPRHLVRRRGQEARLRCSPMKGHSHVYWYRQLPEEGLKFMVYLQKENIIDESGMPKERFSAEFPKEGPSILRIQQVVRGDSAAYFCASSIGQSYYGYTFGSGTRLTVV.